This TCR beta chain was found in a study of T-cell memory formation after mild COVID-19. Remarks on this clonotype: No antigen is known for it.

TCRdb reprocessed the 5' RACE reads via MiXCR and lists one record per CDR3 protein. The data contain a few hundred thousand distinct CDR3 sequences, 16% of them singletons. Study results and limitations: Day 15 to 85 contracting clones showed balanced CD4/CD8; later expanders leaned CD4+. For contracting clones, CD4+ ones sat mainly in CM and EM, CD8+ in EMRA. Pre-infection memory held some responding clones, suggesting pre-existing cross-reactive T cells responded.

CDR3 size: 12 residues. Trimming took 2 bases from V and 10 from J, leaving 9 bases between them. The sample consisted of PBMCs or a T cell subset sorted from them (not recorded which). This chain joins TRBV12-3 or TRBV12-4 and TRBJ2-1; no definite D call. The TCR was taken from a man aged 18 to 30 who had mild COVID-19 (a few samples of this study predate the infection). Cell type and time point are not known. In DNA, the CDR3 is TGTGCCAGCAGTTTAAATGTCGGAGAGCAGTTCTTC. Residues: CASSLNVGEQFF.